This TCR beta chain was sequenced in a study of metastatic and nonmetastatic thyroid tumors. In the study overall: Repertoire comparison spanned blood and tumor or nodule tissue of malignant and benign thyroid patients.

Study outcomes and limitations: Patients with malignant thyroid tumors reportedly had significantly higher TCR beta diversity than those with benign nodules, in blood and tumor.

Thyroid surgery took place with no prior treatment in any patient. This CDR3 contains 14 residues. In germline, CDR1 is LNHDA, CDR2 SQIVND (reference sequence). V gave up 3 bases and J gave up 10 bases; unmatched junction bases: 8. In the source study's methods: CDR3 was compared across clinicopathological groups, and the resulting differences were used to build a distant-metastasis classifier for papillary thyroid cancer. TCRdb re-clonotyped the PCR reads through MiXCR. The V and J calls were determined by TCRdb, not by the authors. The repertoire holds about 64,000 clones, roughly 4% seen once, with about 20% in the top ten. On this clone: What it binds is not known.

V gene TRBV19 combines with J gene TRBJ2-5; 10 positions match TRBD1. The source material was blood. This receptor was taken from a female donor with papillary thyroid cancer or a benign thyroid nodule (not recorded which). Some clones in this sample may be carry-over from other donors' samples. The CDR3 region has the DNA TGTGCCAGTAGTATCGCGGTTGGACAGGGGGGCCAGTACTTC. It codes for CASSIAVGQGGQYF.